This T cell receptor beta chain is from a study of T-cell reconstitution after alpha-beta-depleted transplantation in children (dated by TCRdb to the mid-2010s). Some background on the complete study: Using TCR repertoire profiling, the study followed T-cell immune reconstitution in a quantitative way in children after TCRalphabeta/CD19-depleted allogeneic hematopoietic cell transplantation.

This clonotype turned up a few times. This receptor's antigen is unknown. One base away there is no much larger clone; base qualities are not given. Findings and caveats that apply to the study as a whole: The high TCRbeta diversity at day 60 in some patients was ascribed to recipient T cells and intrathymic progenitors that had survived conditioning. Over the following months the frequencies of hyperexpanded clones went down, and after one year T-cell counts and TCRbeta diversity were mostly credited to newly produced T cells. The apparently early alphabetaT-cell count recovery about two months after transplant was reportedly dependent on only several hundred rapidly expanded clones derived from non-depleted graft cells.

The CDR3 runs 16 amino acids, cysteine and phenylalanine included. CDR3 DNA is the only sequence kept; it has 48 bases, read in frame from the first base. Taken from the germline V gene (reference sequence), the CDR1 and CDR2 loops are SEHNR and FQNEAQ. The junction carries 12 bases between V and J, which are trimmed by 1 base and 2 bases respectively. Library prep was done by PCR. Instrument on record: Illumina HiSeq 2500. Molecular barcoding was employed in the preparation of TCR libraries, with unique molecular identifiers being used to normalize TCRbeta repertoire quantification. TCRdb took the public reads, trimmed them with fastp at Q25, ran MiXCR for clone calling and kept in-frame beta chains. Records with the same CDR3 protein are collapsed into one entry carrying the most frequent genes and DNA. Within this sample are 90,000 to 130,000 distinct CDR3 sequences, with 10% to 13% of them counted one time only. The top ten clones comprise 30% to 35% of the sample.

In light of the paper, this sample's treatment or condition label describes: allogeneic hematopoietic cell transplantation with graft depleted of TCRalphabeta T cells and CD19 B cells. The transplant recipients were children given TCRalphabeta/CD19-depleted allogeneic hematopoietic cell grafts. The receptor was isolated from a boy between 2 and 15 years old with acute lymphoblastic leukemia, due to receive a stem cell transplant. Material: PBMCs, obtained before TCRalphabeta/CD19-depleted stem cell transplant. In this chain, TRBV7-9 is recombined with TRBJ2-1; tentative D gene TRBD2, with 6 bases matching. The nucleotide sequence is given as TGTGCCAGCAGCTTAGATTTAGCGGCCCCCTACAATGAGCAGTTCTTC. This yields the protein CASSLDLAAPYNEQFF.